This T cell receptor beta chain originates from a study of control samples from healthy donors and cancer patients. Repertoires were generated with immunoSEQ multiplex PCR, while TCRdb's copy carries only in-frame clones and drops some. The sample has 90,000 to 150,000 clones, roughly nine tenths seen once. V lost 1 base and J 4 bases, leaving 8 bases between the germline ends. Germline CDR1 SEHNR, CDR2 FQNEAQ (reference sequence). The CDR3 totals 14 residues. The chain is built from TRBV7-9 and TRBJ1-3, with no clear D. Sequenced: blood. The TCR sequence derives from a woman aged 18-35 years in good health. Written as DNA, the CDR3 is TGTGCCAGCAGCTTAGGGTTCTCCGGAAACACCATATATTTT. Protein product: CASSLGFSGNTIYF.